This is a list of T cell receptor beta chains from one sample in a study of CD8 T cells in ankylosing spondylitis. TCRdb recomputed calls from the 5' RACE reads with MiXCR, one row per CDR3 protein. The sample records 200,000 to 250,000 distinct CDR3 sequences, around 6.6% being singletons. The sequenced sample was blood, either unsorted or a sorted T cell fraction (not recorded which). These receptors were collected from a male donor with ankylosing spondylitis. CDR3s include the opening cysteine and the closing phenylalanine or tryptophan. Fields, in order: D gene, J gene, V gene, clone size, CDR3 DNA, CDR3 protein. A D gene is named only where the DNA matches it firmly. Rows give clone size only sometimes, using once, few, many, or a class for an expanded clone.

d_gene: NA
j_gene: TRBJ2-7
v_gene: TRBV11-2
abundance: many
CDR3nt: TGTGCCAGCAGCTTCGCCCCGGACCCCGCCTACGAGCAGTACTTC
CDR3aa: CASSFAPDPAYEQYF

d_gene: NA
j_gene: TRBJ1-2
v_gene: TRBV27
abundance: many
CDR3nt: TGTGCCAGCAGTTTACGGACCGGGAGGAACTATGGCTACACCTTC
CDR3aa: CASSLRTGRNYGYTF

d_gene: NA
j_gene: TRBJ2-5
v_gene: TRBV4-2
abundance: few
CDR3nt: TGTGCCAGCAGCCAAGAACTAGTTGGACGAGAGACCCAGTACTTC
CDR3aa: CASSQELVGRETQYF

d_gene: TRBD2
j_gene: TRBJ2-1
v_gene: TRBV28
abundance: few
CDR3nt: TGTGCCAGCAATCTTCAAGGCCCACTAGCGGGAGCCTTCTACAATGAGCAGTTCTTC
CDR3aa: CASNLQGPLAGAFYNEQFF

d_gene: NA
j_gene: TRBJ2-7
v_gene: TRBV28
abundance: many
CDR3nt: TGTGCCAGCCTAAGGAGTGGGGGGCGGAACGAGCAGTACTTC
CDR3aa: CASLRSGGRNEQYF

d_gene: TRBD1
j_gene: TRBJ2-7
v_gene: TRBV20-1
abundance: many
CDR3nt: TGCAGTGCTCCCCGACAGGGGGTCTACGAGCAGTACTTC
CDR3aa: CSAPRQGVYEQYF

d_gene: NA
j_gene: TRBJ2-2
v_gene: TRBV7-9
abundance: few
CDR3nt: TGTGCCTCAGACTCCTTCGCCGGGGAGCTGTTTTTT
CDR3aa: CASDSFAGELFF

d_gene: NA
j_gene: TRBJ1-1
v_gene: TRBV6-1
abundance: NA
CDR3nt: TGTGCCAGCATTCACCGGGGGAACACTGAAGCTTTCTTT
CDR3aa: CASIHRGNTEAFF

d_gene: NA
j_gene: TRBJ2-7
v_gene: TRBV12-3/TRBV12-4
abundance: many
CDR3nt: TGTGCCAGCAGTGACTTTCTGAGGAACGAGCAGTACTTC
CDR3aa: CASSDFLRNEQYF

d_gene: NA
j_gene: TRBJ1-1
v_gene: TRBV30
abundance: many
CDR3nt: TGTGCCTGGAGTTTAGGACGTCGGACTGAAGCTTTCTTT
CDR3aa: CAWSLGRRTEAFF

d_gene: NA
j_gene: TRBJ1-4
v_gene: TRBV7-6
abundance: few
CDR3nt: TGTGCCAGCAGCTTAGATGGGCCGGCAGGAGGACTGTTTTTT
CDR3aa: CASSLDGPAGGLFF

d_gene: NA
j_gene: TRBJ2-5
v_gene: TRBV10-3
abundance: many
CDR3nt: TGTGCCACGACCCCCGGCAACCAACAAGAGACCCAGTACTTC
CDR3aa: CATTPGNQQETQYF

d_gene: NA
j_gene: TRBJ1-1
v_gene: TRBV6-1
abundance: many
CDR3nt: TGTGCCAGCAGTCCCAACGGAGGGGGGTGGGGAGCTTTCTTT
CDR3aa: CASSPNGGGWGAFF

d_gene: NA
j_gene: TRBJ1-6
v_gene: TRBV12-3/TRBV12-4
abundance: many
CDR3nt: TGTGCCAGCAGTCTTACAGAGAATTCACCCCTCCACTTT
CDR3aa: CASSLTENSPLHF

d_gene: TRBD2
j_gene: TRBJ2-3
v_gene: TRBV7-9
abundance: NA
CDR3nt: TGTGCCAGCAGGCAACTAGCGGGGGGTCTCACAGATACGCAGTATTTT
CDR3aa: CASRQLAGGLTDTQYF

d_gene: TRBD2
j_gene: TRBJ2-1
v_gene: TRBV6-1
abundance: many
CDR3nt: TGTGCCAGTGGGACTAGCGGCTCCTACAATGAGCAGTTCTTC
CDR3aa: CASGTSGSYNEQFF

d_gene: TRBD1
j_gene: TRBJ2-2
v_gene: TRBV5-6
abundance: many
CDR3nt: TGTGCCAGCAGCTTGAGGGCAGGGGGCACCGGGGAGCTGTTTTTT
CDR3aa: CASSLRAGGTGELFF

d_gene: NA
j_gene: TRBJ2-3
v_gene: TRBV5-1
abundance: many
CDR3nt: TGCGCCAGCAGCTCCGATTACACCGGGGTGGAAGATACGCAGTATTTT
CDR3aa: CASSSDYTGVEDTQYF

d_gene: NA
j_gene: TRBJ2-1
v_gene: TRBV3-1
abundance: many
CDR3nt: TGTGCCAGCAGCCAAGATAGGGGGAGGGTGGTCTTC
CDR3aa: CASSQDRGRVVF

d_gene: NA
j_gene: TRBJ2-2
v_gene: TRBV24-1
abundance: many
CDR3nt: TGTGCCACCAGTGATTACAGGGTGGGCACCGGGGAGCTGTTTTTT
CDR3aa: CATSDYRVGTGELFF

d_gene: NA
j_gene: TRBJ2-1
v_gene: TRBV11-2
abundance: many
CDR3nt: TGTGCCAGCAGCTTAATCGAGAACCCACCGGGGAATGAGCAGTTCTTC
CDR3aa: CASSLIENPPGNEQFF

d_gene: TRBD2
j_gene: TRBJ2-7
v_gene: TRBV12-3/TRBV12-4
abundance: many
CDR3nt: TGTGCCAGCAGTTCGAGGACTAGATCCTACGAGCAGTACTTC
CDR3aa: CASSSRTRSYEQYF

d_gene: NA
j_gene: TRBJ2-7
v_gene: TRBV4-3
abundance: few
CDR3nt: TGCGCCAGCAGCCAAGCCGTTGGGGGGAGCTCCTACGAGCAGTACTTC
CDR3aa: CASSQAVGGSSYEQYF

d_gene: TRBD1
j_gene: TRBJ2-1
v_gene: TRBV28
abundance: many
CDR3nt: TGTGCCAGCAGTTCCGGGACAGGGTACTACAATGAGCAGTTCTTC
CDR3aa: CASSSGTGYYNEQFF

d_gene: TRBD1
j_gene: TRBJ2-7
v_gene: TRBV4-1
abundance: many
CDR3nt: TGCGCCAGCAGCCAAGTGGGGACAGGGAACTACGAGCAGTACTTC
CDR3aa: CASSQVGTGNYEQYF

d_gene: NA
j_gene: TRBJ1-1
v_gene: TRBV4-3
abundance: many
CDR3nt: TGCGCCAGCAGCCAAGATATAGGGTGGACTGAAGCTTTCTTT
CDR3aa: CASSQDIGWTEAFF

d_gene: NA
j_gene: TRBJ2-7
v_gene: TRBV7-2
abundance: once
CDR3nt: TGTGCCAGCAGCTTTGCGCCAGGGGCCTACGAGCAGTACTTC
CDR3aa: CASSFAPGAYEQYF

d_gene: NA
j_gene: TRBJ2-3
v_gene: TRBV29-1
abundance: few
CDR3nt: TGCAGCGTTGTGGGGGGGGCCATCACAGATACGCAGTATTTT
CDR3aa: CSVVGGAITDTQYF

d_gene: NA
j_gene: TRBJ1-5
v_gene: TRBV27
abundance: many
CDR3nt: TGTGCCAGCAGCCCCTGGGGTGGACAGCCCCAGCATTTT
CDR3aa: CASSPWGGQPQHF

d_gene: NA
j_gene: TRBJ1-6
v_gene: TRBV6-5
abundance: NA
CDR3nt: TGTGCCAGCAGTTACTCGAGGGAGCCAAATTCACCCCTCCACTTT
CDR3aa: CASSYSREPNSPLHF

d_gene: TRBD1
j_gene: TRBJ1-1
v_gene: TRBV19
abundance: many
CDR3nt: TGTGCCAGTAGTCCCCGGACAGGGGGCACTGAAGCTTTCTTT
CDR3aa: CASSPRTGGTEAFF

d_gene: NA
j_gene: TRBJ2-1
v_gene: TRBV10-3
abundance: large
CDR3nt: TGTGCCATCAGTGAGGCGTGGGGTCGCAATGAGCAGTTCTTC
CDR3aa: CAISEAWGRNEQFF

d_gene: NA
j_gene: TRBJ1-5
v_gene: TRBV19
abundance: few
CDR3nt: TGTGCCAGTAGAGACTGGGTGGGGGGCAATCAGCCCCAGCATTTT
CDR3aa: CASRDWVGGNQPQHF